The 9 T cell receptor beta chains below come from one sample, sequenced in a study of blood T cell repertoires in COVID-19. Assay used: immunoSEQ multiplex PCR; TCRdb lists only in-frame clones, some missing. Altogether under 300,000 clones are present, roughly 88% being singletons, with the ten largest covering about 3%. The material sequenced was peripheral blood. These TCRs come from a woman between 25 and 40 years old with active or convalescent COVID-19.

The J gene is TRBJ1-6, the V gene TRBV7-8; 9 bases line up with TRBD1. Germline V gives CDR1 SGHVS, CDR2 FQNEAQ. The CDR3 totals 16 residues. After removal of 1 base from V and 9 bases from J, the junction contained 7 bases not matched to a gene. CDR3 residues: CASSLERGQGSSPLHF. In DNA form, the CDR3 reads TGTGCCAGCAGCTTAGAGAGGGGACAGGGTTCTTCACCCCTCCACTTT. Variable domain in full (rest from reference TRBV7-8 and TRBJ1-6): GAGVSQSPRYKVAKRGQDVALRCDPISGHVSLFWYQQALGQGPEFLTYFQNEAQLDKSGLPSDRFFAERPEGSVSTLKIQRTQQEDSAVYLCASSLERGQGSSPLHFGNGTRLTVT.

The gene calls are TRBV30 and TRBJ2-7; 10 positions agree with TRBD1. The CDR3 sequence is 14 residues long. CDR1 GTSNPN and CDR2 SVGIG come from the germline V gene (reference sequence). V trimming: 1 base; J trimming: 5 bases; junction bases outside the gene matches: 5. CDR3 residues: CAWSGDRGLDEQYF. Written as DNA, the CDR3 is TGTGCCTGGAGTGGTGACAGGGGGCTGGACGAGCAGTACTTC. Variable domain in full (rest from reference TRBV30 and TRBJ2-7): SQTIHQWPATLVQPVGSPLSLECTVEGTSNPNLYWYRQAAGRGLQLLFYSVGIGQISSEVPQNLSASRPQDRQFILSSKKLLLSDSGFYLCAWSGDRGLDEQYFGPGTRLTVT.

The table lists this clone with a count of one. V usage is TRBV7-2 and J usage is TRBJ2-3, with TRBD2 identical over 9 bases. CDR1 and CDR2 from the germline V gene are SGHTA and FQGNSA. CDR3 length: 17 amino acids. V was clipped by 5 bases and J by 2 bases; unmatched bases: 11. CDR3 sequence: CASSPLPSGVLTDTQYF. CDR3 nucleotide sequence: TGTGCCAGCAGCCCCCTCCCTAGCGGGGTACTCACAGATACGCAGTATTTT.

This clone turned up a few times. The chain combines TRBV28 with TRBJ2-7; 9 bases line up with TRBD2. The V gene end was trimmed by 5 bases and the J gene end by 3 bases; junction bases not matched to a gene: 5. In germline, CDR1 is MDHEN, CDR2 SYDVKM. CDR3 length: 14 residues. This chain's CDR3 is CASSPGGGDYEQYF. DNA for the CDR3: TGTGCCAGCAGTCCAGGCGGGGGGGACTACGAGCAGTACTTC.

The DNA of the CDR3 is TGTGCCAGCAGTTACTCGAGAGGCAGCTACCAAGAGACCCAGTACTTC. Its protein is CASSYSRGSYQETQYF. The rearrangement uses TRBV6-6 and TRBJ2-5; D is undetermined. Trimming left V 0 bases short and J 0 bases short, with 11 bases between. This CDR3 region has 16 residues. Germline V gene data show CDR1 as MNHNY and CDR2 as SVGAGI (reference sequence).

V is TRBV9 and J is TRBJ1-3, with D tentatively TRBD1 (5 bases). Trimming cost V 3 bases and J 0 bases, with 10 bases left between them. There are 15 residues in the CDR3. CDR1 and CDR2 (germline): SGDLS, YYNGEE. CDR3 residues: CASSGEGYSGNTIYF. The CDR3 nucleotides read TGTGCCAGCAGCGGGGAGGGGTACTCTGGAAACACCATATATTTT.

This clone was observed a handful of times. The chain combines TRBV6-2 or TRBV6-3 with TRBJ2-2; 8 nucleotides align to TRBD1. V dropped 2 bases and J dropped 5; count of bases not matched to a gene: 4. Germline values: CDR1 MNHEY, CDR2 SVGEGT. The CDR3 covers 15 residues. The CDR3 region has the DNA TGTGCCAGCAGTTACGACAGGGGTTATACCGGGGAGCTGTTTTTT. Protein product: CASSYDRGYTGELFF.

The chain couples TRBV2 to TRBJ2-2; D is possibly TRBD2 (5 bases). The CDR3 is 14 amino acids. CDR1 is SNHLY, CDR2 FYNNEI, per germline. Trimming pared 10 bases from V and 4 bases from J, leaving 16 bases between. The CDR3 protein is CATGRERGTGELFF. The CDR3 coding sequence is TGTGCCACAGGTCGGGAACGGGGCACCGGGGAGCTGTTTTTT.

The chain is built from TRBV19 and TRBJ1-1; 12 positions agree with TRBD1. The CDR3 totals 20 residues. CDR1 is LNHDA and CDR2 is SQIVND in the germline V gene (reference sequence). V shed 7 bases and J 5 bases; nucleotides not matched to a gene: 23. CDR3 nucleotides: TGTGCCAGTAAAACTAACCCGGGACAGGGGGCAATTTCGGAGGGGACTGAAGCTTTCTTT. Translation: CASKTNPGQGAISEGTEAFF. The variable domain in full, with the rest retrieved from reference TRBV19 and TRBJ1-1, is DGGITQSPKYLFRKEGQNVTLSCEQNLNHDAMYWYRQDPGQGLRLIYYSQIVNDFQKGDIAEGYSVSREKKESFPLTVTSAQKNPTAFYLCASKTNPGQGAISEGTEAFFGQGTRLTVV.